This note documents a single T cell receptor beta chain sequence. It was with 60 Vbeta and 13 Jbeta primers that the PCR ran. The assay was immunoSEQ multiplex PCR, and TCRdb's table has in-frame clones only and misses some. The repertoire consists of under 200,000 clones, with 75% to 80% occurring once and the leading ten covering over 13%. The data stem from a study of cytomegalovirus exposure and HLA in healthy donors. CDR3 length equals 14 residues. The V gene's germline CDR1 is SNHLY and CDR2 FYNNEI. The V and J ends lost 5 bases and 9 bases respectively, with 14 bases between them. This TCR was recovered from a man aged 45 to 65 in good health and CMV-seropositive. The sample consisted of PBMCs. The chain links TRBV2 to TRBJ1-6, with D tentatively TRBD1 (5 bases). The CDR3 DNA sequence: TGTGCCAGCAGTTTCTGGCAGGGCGGTTCACCCCTCCACTTT. Translation gives CASSFWQGGSPLHF.